This TCR beta chain was profiled in a study of chemoradiotherapy in HPV16-positive cancers. Study in general: Functional T-cell assays on two HPV16-positive patients' cells defined candidate HPV-specific clones and common TCR motifs.

A word on this clone: Its target is unknown.

Sequencing was performed with immunoSEQ multiplex PCR; in TCRdb, only in-frame clones are kept and a portion is missing. Altogether some 1,000 clones are present, over 80% being singletons, with the ten largest covering 14%. The CDR3 consists of 14 residues. Germline-derived CDR1 and CDR2 are MNHNS and SASEGT. V was shortened by 6 bases and J by 8 bases, with 17 bases between the two germline ends. Over chemoradiotherapy, repertoires were sampled more than once. Study-wide results and limits: Functional assays defining HPV-specific T cells used only a couple of HPV16-positive patients.

The receptor's source is a human donor with HPV-associated anogenital cancer. V is TRBV6-1 and J is TRBJ2-1; D is perhaps TRBD2 (6 bases). Specimen: tumor tissue, collected from a patient who underwent chemoradiotherapy. The CDR3 DNA follows: TGTGCCAGCAGCGATTTACTAGCATTGGATGAGCAGTTCTTC. Translated, it gives CASSDLLALDEQFF.